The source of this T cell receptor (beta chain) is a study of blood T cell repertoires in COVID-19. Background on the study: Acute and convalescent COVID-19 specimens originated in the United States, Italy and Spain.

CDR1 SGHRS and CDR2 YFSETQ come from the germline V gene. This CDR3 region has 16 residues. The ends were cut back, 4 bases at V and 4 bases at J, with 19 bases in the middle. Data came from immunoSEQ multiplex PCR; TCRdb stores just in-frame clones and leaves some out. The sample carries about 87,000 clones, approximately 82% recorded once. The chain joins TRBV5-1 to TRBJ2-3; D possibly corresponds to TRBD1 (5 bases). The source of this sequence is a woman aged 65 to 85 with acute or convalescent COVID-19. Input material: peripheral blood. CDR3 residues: CASSPRKGKFSDTQYF. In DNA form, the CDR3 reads TGCGCCAGCAGCCCGCGGAAGGGGAAGTTTTCAGATACGCAGTATTTT. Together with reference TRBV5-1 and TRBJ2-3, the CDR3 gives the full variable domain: KAGVTQTPRYLIKTRGQQVTLSCSPISGHRSVSWYQQTPGQGLQFLFEYFSETQRNKGNFPGRFSGRQFSNSRSEMNVSTLELGDSALYLCASSPRKGKFSDTQYFGPGTRLTVL.